The entry that follows covers one TCR beta chain sequence. This clonotype was detected ten times or more. Its target antigen remains unknown. No qualities accompany the bases; no much larger clone lies one base away. From cysteine to phenylalanine, the CDR3 is 16 amino acids long. Only CDR3 DNA remains: 48 bases, in frame from the first base. Based on the germline V gene (reference sequence), the CDR1 and CDR2 sequences are DFQATT and SNEGSKA. Cut back by 5 bases and 9 bases, the V and J ends lie 23 bases apart. This record comes from a study of T cells in Graves' hyperthyroidism and ophthalmopathy (dated by TCRdb to the late 2010s). In the study overall: Peripheral blood samples were taken at initial diagnosis, before any treatment was given. An independent validation cohort of 18 to 20 hyperthyroidism patients and 17 patients who later progressed to ophthalmopathy tested prospective prediction of ophthalmopathy. In addition, the study compared T-cell repertoires in thyroid tissue and in blood from roughly six Graves' hyperthyroidism patients. According to the paper, TCR Vbeta CDR3 sequencing was carried out on roughly 130 peripheral blood samples, which came from fewer than 50 ophthalmopathy, under 85 hyperthyroidism and some 17 progressor patients. TCR V-J signatures able to tell the groups apart were searched for in a discovery cohort of about a hundred patients, of whom over 40 had Graves' ophthalmopathy and 57 had stable Graves' hyperthyroidism. After sampling, hyperthyroidism patients received methimazole starting at 30 mg daily, and ophthalmopathy patients received high-dose intravenous methylprednisolone. The approximately 98 discovery patients were randomly divided into training and test sets at a 7:3 ratio.

Amplification of TCR beta CDR3 regions was carried out from RNA transcripts. The first round of RT-PCR for the TCR CDR3 was performed with the HTBI primer set and the Qiagen OneStep RT-PCR kit. Libraries were constructed in a second round of multiplex PCR, after which size selection and purification were carried out. Sequencing of the libraries was done on an Illumina HiSeq2000 using paired-end 100 bp reads. In the source study's methods: Raw data were processed with SOAPnuke, discarding reads with adapters, uncalled bases, mean Phred below 15, or no exact constant-primer or identifier match. High-quality paired reads were merged with COPE v1.2.5, and unique nucleotide sequences were defined as clonotypes. MiTCR v1.1 was used to align the clonotypes against IMGT TRBV, TRBD and TRBJ reference segments. The analysis included only V-J combinations with a frequency above 0.0001, which together covered roughly 99% of the repertoires. The TCS score was defined as the ratio of F50 (clonal expansion) to E x V (chaos), calculated using BLOSUM62-based TCRdist between CDR3 peptides within each V-J. Welch's t-statistics and random forest reduced approximately 520 V-J features to about 12, which were used in a naive Bayes classifier (R e1071). The raw public reads went through TCRdb reprocessing: fastp at Q25, MiXCR clone calling, in-frame beta chains kept. Rows are unified per CDR3 protein, each entry keeping the most common DNA and genes. TCRdb's processing, not the authors', yielded these V and J calls. The sample records approximately 630,000 distinct CDR3 sequences, about 17% of which are singletons. The top ten clonotypes cover approximately 3.9% of the sample.

What the study reported, not specific to this receptor: No statistical method was used to fix the sample size in advance, and group allocation was not hidden from the investigators. Most expanded thyroid clonotypes (frequency above 0.001) were also detected in blood, a finding suggesting that blood repertoires may reflect thyroid immune responses. In validation, the model predicted progression to ophthalmopathy a median of 6.5 months before onset, with about 64% sensitivity and about 75% specificity. Ophthalmopathy was separated from stable hyperthyroidism by a 13 V-J signature model, with about 88% sensitivity and approximately 84% specificity obtained in cross-validation and 80%/75% obtained in testing.

Graves' hyperthyroidism was defined as stable when no progression to ophthalmopathy occurred over 18 months of follow-up. The hyperthyroidism patients were between 18 and 65 years old and newly diagnosed, with a disease duration of less than 2 months. Patients with uncontrolled infections, other autoimmune diseases, pregnancy or lactation were excluded. Clinical symptoms, serum thyroxine and TRAb, thyroid ultrasound, and orbital computed tomography formed the basis for the diagnoses. Ficoll-Paque density gradient centrifugation was used to isolate PBMCs from approximately 11 ml of fresh peripheral blood. Total RNA was extracted using Trizol reagent, and RNA quality was assessed on an Agilent 2100 Bioanalyzer.

The TCR was taken from a woman under 40 with Graves' hyperthyroidism. The V and J genes are TRBV20-1 and TRBJ1-6; the D gene is possibly TRBD1, with 6 bases matching. The sequenced sample consisted of blood. The DNA sequence is given as TGCAGTGCTCAAAGCGGGGGGGCGTTGAGTAGTTCACCCCTCCACTTT. This translates into CSAQSGGALSSSPLHF.